The rows below give T cell receptor beta chains drawn from one sample of a study of T cells expressing NK-cell markers. TCRdb reprocessed the 5' RACE reads, with one entry per CDR3 protein and no DNA. This table holds about 460,000 distinct CDR3 sequences. The sequencing sample was made of blood T cells: a sorted CD56 or NKG2C T cell subset, CD4+ or CD8+ T cells, or bulk PBMC T cells (not recorded which). All receptors come from a woman in her fifties or sixties in good health. CDR3s include the opening cysteine and the closing phenylalanine or tryptophan. The order of the fields is CDR3 length, J gene, V gene, CDR3 protein.

15	TRBJ2-5	TRBV9	CASSVDGTGQETQYF
14	TRBJ1-4	TRBV20-1	CSASPEVANEKLFF
13	TRBJ1-2	TRBV12-3/TRBV12-4	CASSRDRVYGYTF
13	TRBJ2-2	TRBV2	CASSEQPGGELFF
17	TRBJ2-3	TRBV2	CASQTSGGGIGTDTQYF
13	TRBJ2-3	TRBV11-2	CASSLDIPDTQYF
16	TRBJ2-7	TRBV15	CATSRDTSGRTYEQYF
12	TRBJ2-7	TRBV12-3/TRBV12-4	CASSLWGGEQYF
13	TRBJ2-7	TRBV10-2	CASSDDSYAEQYF
15	TRBJ2-3	TRBV7-9	CASSRQSGGADTQYF